This TCR beta chain was recorded in a study of OX40 agonist ivuxolimab in advanced cancers. Study-level information: The study gave patients intravenous ivuxolimab at 0.01 to 10 mg/kg every 2 weeks. General study results and limits: Compared with CD4+, CD8+ T cells on average had more expanded clones. In the 0.1 to 3.0 mg/kg range, CD4+ and CD8+ blood T cells had expanded clonally by week 6.

This table comes from immunoSEQ multiplex PCR, and its TCRdb copy is limited to in-frame clones, with some not included. The data hold 77,000 or so clones, with roughly nine tenths observed a single time. The CDR3 extends over 14 amino acids. V lost 4 bases and J lost 4; bases outside the gene matches: 7. Germline CDR1 reads SGHDT; CDR2 reads YYEEEE. Details on this clone: Its matching antigen is unknown.

Patients with autoimmune history or systemic immunosuppression were excluded. The specimen was CD4+ or CD8+ T cells sorted from blood, collected in a trial of the OX40 agonist ivuxolimab. The origin of this receptor is an adult with an advanced solid tumor such as melanoma, head and neck, liver or kidney cancer. V gene TRBV5-6 combines with J gene TRBJ1-2; TRBD1 agrees at 7 bases. The CDR3 nucleotides read TGTGCCAGCAGCCCCCGAGACAGGGCCTATGGCTACACCTTC. Translation gives CASSPRDRAYGYTF.